This T cell receptor beta chain was profiled in a study of T cell responses to AZD1222 COVID-19 vaccine. Notes on the study in general: Spike-specific TCR breadth and depth grew following two AZD1222 doses.

The CDR3 has 12 amino acids. The V and J ends lost 0 bases and 12 bases respectively, with 9 bases between them. Germline V CDR1 and CDR2: LNHNV, YYDKDF (reference sequence). With regard to this clone: Its antigen is unknown.

TCRdb's table, derived via immunoSEQ multiplex PCR, lists solely in-frame clones and lacks some. Of around 88,000 clones listed, around nine tenths were seen once; the top ten hold around 10%. The sequences come from peripheral blood, collected on day 0 of MenACWY control vaccination. The chain links TRBV15 to TRBJ2-1; tentatively, D is TRBD2 (5 bases). The sequence came from an adult in good health. The CDR3 reads CATSRDRGWQFF. CDR3 DNA: TGTGCCACCAGCAGAGATCGGGGATGGCAGTTCTTC.